This paragraph covers one TCR beta chain sequence. This record comes from a study of shared clonotypes between healthy human individuals. The V end lost 0 bases, the J end lost 8 bases, and 16 bases lay between the germline ends. Germline values: CDR1 LGHNA, CDR2 YNFKEQ. The CDR3 is 15 residues long. Measured with immunoSEQ multiplex PCR; TCRdb has only the in-frame clones, and not every one. This table has over 1.5 million clones, approximately 98% appearing once. The study enrolled healthy HIV-negative adults without recent acute infections or vaccinations as donors. The specimen sequenced was naive CD4+ T cells sorted from blood. The subset denotes: CD45RA+ positively selected. The source of this sequence is a young man in good health. V is TRBV4-2 and J is TRBJ1-2; possibly TRBD1 for D (5 bases). The CDR3 DNA reads as TGTGCCAGCAGCCAAGAAGACAGTACCCCGGCGGGCTACACCTTC. The encoded protein is CASSQEDSTPAGYTF.